This T cell receptor (beta chain) was retrieved from a study of T cells in Graves' hyperthyroidism and ophthalmopathy (dated by TCRdb to about 2019). Describing the broader study: Peripheral blood samples were taken at the time of initial diagnosis, prior to any treatment. After blood sampling, hyperthyroidism patients were treated with methimazole at a starting dose of 30 mg daily, and ophthalmopathy patients were treated with high-dose intravenous methylprednisolone. To identify TCR V-J signatures that set the groups apart, the researchers used a discovery cohort of about a hundred patients, made up of fewer than 50 with Graves' ophthalmopathy and some 55 with stable Graves' hyperthyroidism. According to the paper, TCR Vbeta CDR3 sequencing was carried out on about 140 peripheral blood samples, which came from 40 to 45 ophthalmopathy, around 75 hyperthyroidism and approximately 17 progressor patients. In several Graves' hyperthyroidism patients, the study also compared T-cell repertoires from thyroid tissue with T-cell repertoires from blood. The roughly 91 discovery patients were randomly divided into training and test sets at a 7:3 ratio. An independent validation cohort of about 20 hyperthyroidism patients and about 15 patients who later progressed to ophthalmopathy tested prospective prediction of ophthalmopathy. Points the paper makes about the study in general: Ophthalmopathy was separated from stable hyperthyroidism by a 13 V-J signature model, with 85% to 90% sensitivity and around 81% specificity obtained in cross-validation and 80%/75% obtained in testing. Sample size was not statistically predetermined, and investigators were not blinded to group allocation. Most expanded thyroid clonotypes (frequency above 0.001) were also detected in blood, a finding suggesting that blood repertoires may reflect thyroid immune responses. In validation, the model predicted progression to ophthalmopathy a median of approximately 6.6 months before onset, with about 71% sensitivity and around 76% specificity.

In the ophthalmopathy patients, disease was moderately to severely active, with a Clinical Activity Score of 3 or more, a NOSPECS grade of 4 or more, and a duration of less than 3 months. The study excluded patients with uncontrolled infections, other autoimmune diseases, pregnancy or lactation. Diagnoses relied on clinical symptoms, serum thyroxine and TRAb, thyroid ultrasound and orbital computed tomography. PBMCs were separated from approximately 9.9 ml of fresh peripheral blood using Ficoll-Paque density gradient centrifugation. Total RNA was extracted using Trizol reagent, and RNA quality was assessed on an Agilent 2100 Bioanalyzer. This clonotype was seen a handful of times. Its antigen remains unidentified. The sample holds no much larger clone one base away, and base qualities are not on file. Amplification of TCR beta CDR3 regions was carried out from RNA transcripts. The first round of RT-PCR for the TCR CDR3 was performed with the HTBI primer set and the Qiagen OneStep RT-PCR kit. Libraries were constructed in a second round of multiplex PCR, after which size selection and purification were carried out. Paired-end sequencing of the libraries was performed with 100 bp reads on an Illumina HiSeq2000. The original pipeline was this. Raw data were processed with SOAPnuke, discarding reads with adapters, uncalled bases, mean Phred below 15, or no exact constant-primer or identifier match. COPE v1.2.5 was used to merge the high-quality paired reads, and each unique nucleotide sequence was defined as a clonotype. MiTCR v1.1 was used to align the clonotypes against IMGT TRBV, TRBD and TRBJ reference segments. The analysis included only V-J combinations with a frequency above 0.0001, which together covered roughly 99% of the repertoires. A TCS score was defined as the ratio between F50 (clonal expansion) and ExV (chaos), using BLOSUM62-based TCRdist between CDR3 peptides within each V-J. Welch's t-statistics and random forest reduced 514 V-J features to fewer than 15, which were used in a naive Bayes classifier (R e1071). The public reads were reanalyzed by TCRdb: fastp trimming at Q25, MiXCR alignment, in-frame beta chains only. Identical CDR3 proteins give one entry, which carries the most common genes and DNA. TCRdb's processing, not the authors' own work, is the source of the V and J calls. The sample contains approximately 600,000 distinct CDR3 sequences, 20% of them found a single time. The top ten clonotypes cover under 35% of the sample.

Here V drops 4 bases and J drops 5 bases, and the junction holds 5 bases not matched to any gene. Reading from cysteine to phenylalanine, the CDR3 counts 14 amino acids. Only the CDR3 DNA stays, 42 bases, in frame from base 1. CDR1 SQVTM and CDR2 ANQGSEA were looked up in the germline V gene. This receptor chain uses TRBV29-1 and TRBJ2-5; TRBD2 lines up with 12 middle nucleotides. The sample was blood. This TCR derives from a man between 25 and 39 years old with Graves' ophthalmopathy. CDR3 sequence: CSVGLAGEVETQYF. The DNA sequence is given as TGCAGCGTTGGACTAGCGGGAGAGGTTGAGACCCAGTACTTC.